This TCR beta chain appears in the sequencing data of a study of shared clonotypes between healthy human individuals. Looked up from germline, CDR1 is SGHTA and CDR2 is FQGTGA. The germline V and J ends were trimmed by 7 bases and 2 bases, with 7 bases remaining between them. CDR3 length: 12 residues. The material for each subset, its genomic DNA, was split evenly across several immunoSEQ plates. Libraries were prepared by immunoSEQ multiplex PCR; TCRdb keeps only in-frame clonotypes and omits some of them. The table includes over 2 million clones, just under 95% detected once. V usage is TRBV7-3 and J usage is TRBJ2-3, with no clear D. Sequenced sample: naive CD4+ T cells from PBMCs. The subset denotes: CD45RA+ positively selected. This sequence was found in a man in his late teens or twenties in good health. Some clones in this sample may be carry-over from other donors' samples. The DNA for the CDR3 is TGTGCCAGCAACGCTATCACAGATACGCAGTATTTT. Protein product: CASNAITDTQYF.